This TCR beta chain is drawn from a study of blood T cell repertoires in COVID-19. Study-level background: Both acute and convalescent COVID-19 samples were obtained from the United States, Italy and Spain. T cells, B-cell-depleted T cells, or PBMCs supplied cDNA or gDNA.

Germline lookup yields CDR1 LGHDT and CDR2 YNNKEL (reference sequence). The CDR3 loop spans 14 amino acids. V was pared by 1 base and J by 4 bases, with 10 bases between. In the original analysis: Researchers report that nucleated cell counts were estimated from reference gene primer amplification. Clones were read by immunoSEQ multiplex PCR, and TCRdb kept only the in-frame ones, dropping some. V and J calls and clone size are as listed in that table; D and trimming were resolved from the DNA. The sample gives 270,000 or so clones, about nine tenths of which show up once; about 3% is in the top ten.

The chain couples TRBV3-1 (or the pseudogene TRBV3-2) to TRBJ1-1; D unclear. Sequenced input: peripheral blood. This receptor was identified in a woman younger than 45 with active or convalescent COVID-19. CDR3 in DNA: TGTGCCAGCAGCCAAGTGCGGGGAGGCACTGAAGCTTTCTTT. Protein: CASSQVRGGTEAFF.